This TCR beta chain was obtained from a study of blood T cells in healthy people across ages (dated by TCRdb to between 2015 and 2016). A note on the overall study: In model experiments, template switching captured roughly one uniquely barcoded TCR beta cDNA molecule for every two T cells. To track age-related changes in TCR beta repertoire diversity, the study relied on deep sequencing normalized with unique cDNA molecular identifiers. Donors of different ages were randomly distributed across sequencing lanes to avoid experimental bias. Donors were grouped into four age groups: young (average 16 years), middle-aged (39), aged (around 62) and long-lived (approximately 81). Two additional independent replicas of 1 million unique cDNA reads from the same blood draw were analyzed for two donors (one aged 18 to 30 and one aged 80 or older). Broad study findings and their caveats: As age increased, observed TCR beta diversity per million T cells dropped in a roughly linear way, and a significant reduction was already evident by age around 41. The long-lived group showed more naive CD4+ T cells, fewer expanded clones and increased TCR diversity than the aged group, suggesting age selection. The CMV infection status of donors was not known, potentially confounding age-related changes in expanded clonotypes. There was a strong correlation between observed TCR beta diversity and the percentage of naive T cells measured by flow cytometry. Total diversity estimates from one million sequenced T cells were considered lower bounds and underestimates. Bulk unsorted PBMC profiling prevented conclusive comparison of naive and antigen-experienced compartments.

V is trimmed back by 5 bases and J by 5 bases, and the junction contains 11 bases that no gene match accounts for. Spanning cysteine to phenylalanine, the CDR3 consists of 15 amino acids. Here the CDR3 DNA is all that survives: 45 bases in frame from base 1. Via the germline V gene (reference sequence), CDR1 is DFQATT and CDR2 SNEGSKA. Remarks on this clonotype: What this receptor recognizes is not known. The sample holds no much larger clone one base away, and base qualities are not on file.

Libraries were made using 5' RACE. The data were produced on an Illumina HiSeq 2500. A second roughly 6 to 11 cycle PCR used a sample-barcoded 5' primer and a J-beta primer mix. A unique molecular identifier was introduced onto each TCR beta cDNA molecule by a template-switch 5' adaptor carrying 12 random nucleotides. Each sample yielded at least 3 million CDR3-containing paired-end reads. First-strand cDNA synthesis was performed from all RNA using the Mint cDNA synthesis kit, with priming by a TRBC-specific oligonucleotide. Following uracil-DNA glycosylase treatment, all cDNA underwent a first 18-cycle PCR with the universal primers M1SS and BC2_uni_R. The paper's data handling went like this. For normalization, 1 million high-quality reads were randomly selected from each sample, with every read carrying a distinct molecular identifier. Reads sharing molecular identifiers were discarded rather than binned into consensus sequences. MiTCR, with a Q25 quality threshold and the strictest error-elimination algorithm, was used for CDR3 identification, clonotype clustering and error correction. A nonparametric unseen species model using Euler transformation provided a lower-bound estimate of total TCR beta diversity. Using fastp at Q25 and MiXCR, TCRdb reprocessed the public reads and kept productive beta chains. Entries are consolidated by CDR3 protein sequence, retaining the most common genes and DNA. TCRdb, rather than the study authors, made the V and J calls. Here the sample has over 950,000 distinct CDR3 sequences; roughly two fifths occur a single time. The leading ten clones occupy approximately 14% of the sample.

The donors were around 39 Caucasian individuals from Russia, aged about 6 to 95 years, who were systemically healthy. Each donor gave 9.5 to 10 milliliters of peripheral blood, drawn into EDTA-treated Vacutainer tubes. Ficoll-Paque density-gradient centrifugation was used to isolate PBMCs, with at least 7 million per sample. Total RNA, at least 6 micrograms per sample, was extracted from PBMCs with Trizol reagent. The percentages of naive CD45RAhigh/CD27high T cells were determined by flow cytometry on a PBMC aliquot from every donor. The sequenced sample was blood. The TCR originated in a man between 18 and 35 years old in good health. Here the chain combines TRBV20-1 and TRBJ1-5; TRBD1 lines up with 8 middle nucleotides. The bases read TGCAGTGCTGACAATACAGGGGGAGTCTATCAGCCCCAGCATTTT. Its protein product is CSADNTGGVYQPQHF.